This entry lists 17 T cell receptor beta chains sequenced from one sample in a study of T cells in Graves' hyperthyroidism and ophthalmopathy. Amplified regions were TCR beta CDR3 sequences from RNA transcripts. During a first-round RT-PCR of the TCR CDR3, the HTBI primer set was used. One entry per CDR3 protein, called by TCRdb with MiXCR from the multiplex PCR reads. The data hold about 520,000 distinct CDR3 sequences, with around 22% observed a single time. The specimen sequenced was blood. All receptors come from a woman aged 25 to 45 with Graves' ophthalmopathy.

V and J are TRBV6-1 and TRBJ1-6; no firm D call. Trimming stripped 4 bases from V and 3 bases from J, with 7 bases between. This CDR3 spans 14 amino acids. In germline, CDR1 is MNHNS, CDR2 SASEGT. This chain's CDR3 is CASSVRIYNSPLHF. The CDR3 bases are TGTGCCAGCAGTGTCCGGATCTATAATTCACCCCTCCACTTT.

This clonotype was counted only a few times. V is TRBV12-3 or TRBV12-4 and J is TRBJ2-5, with 7 bases that match TRBD1. The CDR3 runs to 14 residues. Trimming removed 7 bases from V and 4 bases from J; junction bases left unmatched: 9. The DNA of the CDR3 is TGTGCCAGCACCGACAGGGTTAGGGGAGAGACCCAGTACTTC. Translating gives CASTDRVRGETQYF.

V usage is TRBV12-3 or TRBV12-4 and J usage is TRBJ2-6; D unresolved. The CDR3 spans 16 residues. The V and J ends lost 6 bases and 0 bases respectively, with 12 bases between them. The CDR3 reads CASSAPGTSGANVLTF. For the CDR3, the DNA is TGTGCCAGCAGCGCCCCCGGTACCTCTGGGGCCAACGTCCTGACTTTC.

This clonotype was recorded at least ten times. The V call is TRBV4-2, the J call TRBJ2-5; 7 bases match TRBD1. Germline CDR1 LGHNA, CDR2 YNFKEQ. The J segment lost 3 bases and the V segment lost 3 bases, leaving 1 base of the junction unmatched. The CDR3 runs 13 residues. The CDR3: CASSQGTEETQYF. The CDR3, as DNA: TGTGCCAGCAGCCAGGGGACAGAAGAGACCCAGTACTTC.

This clonotype came up a few times. This rearrangement joins TRBV18 to TRBJ1-1; D call uncertain. Germline loops: CDR1 KGHSH, CDR2 LQKENI. The ends were cut back, 2 bases at V and 3 bases at J, with 7 bases in the middle. The CDR3 length is 13 residues. CDR3 nucleotide sequence: TGTGCCAGCTCACCAGGCGGAGACACTGAAGCTTTCTTT. Its translation is CASSPGGDTEAFF.

There are many counts of this clonotype. This sequence joins TRBV7-9 and TRBJ2-5; possible D gene TRBD2, 5 bases. Germline CDR1 SEHNR, CDR2 FQNEAQ (reference sequence). V dropped 6 bases and J dropped 5 bases, with 16 bases sitting between them. This CDR3 contains 14 residues. CDR3 nucleotide sequence: TGTGCCAGCAGGGGCCTACCCGGGGAGGAGACCCAGTACTTC. It codes for CASRGLPGEETQYF. Based on the CDR3 plus reference TRBV7-9 and TRBJ2-5, the full variable domain is DTGVSQNPRHKITKRGQNVTFRCDPISEHNRLYWYRQTLGQGPEFLTYFQNEAQLEKSRLLSDRFSAERPKGSFSTLEIQRTEQGDSAMYLCASRGLPGEETQYFGPGTRLLVL.

The chain combines TRBV12-3 or TRBV12-4 with TRBJ2-7, with D hard to call. This CDR3 comprises 13 residues. Between the trimmed V and J ends, which lost 3 bases and 5 bases, there was a span of 11 bases. CDR3: CASSFGLLDEQYF. DNA for the CDR3: TGTGCCAGCAGTTTTGGGTTGCTCGACGAGCAGTACTTC.

This clonotype was counted many times. The CDR3 loop reads CATSDLHRSTGELFF. DNA for the CDR3: TGTGCCACCAGTGATTTGCACCGCTCCACCGGGGAGCTGTTTTTT. The chain recombines TRBV24-1 with TRBJ2-2; D call uncertain. The CDR3 has 15 residues. V lost 0 bases and J 4 bases, leaving 8 bases between the germline ends. Germline CDR1 KGHDR, CDR2 SFDVKD.

The chain links TRBV27 to TRBJ2-2; 8 nucleotides match TRBD2. The CDR3 loop spans 15 amino acids. Germline CDR1 reads MNHEY; CDR2 reads SMNVEV (reference sequence). J lost 3 bases, V lost 5 bases, and 5 bases had no gene match. The DNA of the CDR3 is TGTGCCAGCAGTAGGGTAGCGGGGTACACCGGGGAGCTGTTTTTT. This gives the protein CASSRVAGYTGELFF.

The sample holds many counts of this clonotype. The V gene is TRBV6-1, the J gene TRBJ1-2; D is unclear. V lost 1 base and J 4 bases, leaving 4 bases between the germline ends. The length of the CDR3 is 12 residues. In germline, CDR1 is MNHNS, CDR2 SASEGT. This CDR3 reads CASSEGSYGYTF. The DNA of the CDR3 is TGTGCCAGCAGTGAAGGGTCCTATGGCTACACCTTC.

Comment on this clonotype: This may come from a read error, since a much larger clone is one base off. The chain carries TRBV20-1 and TRBJ1-5; 10 nucleotides align to TRBD1. The germline gives CDR1 DFQATT, CDR2 SNEGSKA (reference sequence). The CDR3 is 15 residues long. CDR3 loop: CSVRSSGQGGQPQHF. The CDR3 DNA reads as TGCAGTGTTAGATCGAGCGGACAGGGGGGTCAGCCCCAGCATTTT.

This clonotype was recorded at least ten times. The chain employs TRBV5-1 and TRBJ1-2; 8 bases line up with TRBD1. Trimming at V came to 4 bases and at J to 7 bases, leaving 3 bases not matched to a gene. CDR3 length equals 12 residues. Per germline, CDR1 SGHRS and CDR2 YFSETQ. Here the CDR3 reads CASSQGAIGYTF. In DNA form, the CDR3 reads TGCGCCAGCAGCCAGGGGGCAATTGGCTACACCTTC.

This clonotype occurred many times. The gene calls are TRBV5-1 and TRBJ2-7; D might be TRBD1 (5 bases). The CDR3 runs to 13 residues. CDR1 SGHRS and CDR2 YFSETQ come from the germline V gene. V shed 6 bases and J shed 0 bases, with 10 bases lying between them. Written as DNA, the CDR3 is TGCGCCAGCACGATGGACAACTCCTACGAGCAGTACTTC. The encoded protein is CASTMDNSYEQYF.

This clonotype showed up many times. The V and J genes are TRBV7-9 and TRBJ1-2, with 11 bases lining up with TRBD1. V was pared by 0 bases and J by 7 bases, with 4 bases of the junction left unmatched. The CDR3 sequence is 15 residues long. The germline CDR1 and CDR2 sequences are SEHNR and FQNEAQ (reference sequence). The CDR3 spells CASSLAGQGVSGYTF. CDR3 DNA sequence: TGTGCCAGCAGCTTAGCGGGACAGGGGGTTAGTGGCTACACCTTC. The full variable domain, with the rest looked up from reference TRBV7-9 and TRBJ1-2, is DTGVSQNPRHKITKRGQNVTFRCDPISEHNRLYWYRQTLGQGPEFLTYFQNEAQLEKSRLLSDRFSAERPKGSFSTLEIQRTEQGDSAMYLCASSLAGQGVSGYTFGSGTRLTVV.

This clonotype was seen only a few times. J is TRBJ2-5 and V is TRBV7-3, with TRBD2 matching 15 bases. The germline gives CDR1 SGHTA, CDR2 FQGTGA. The trim removed 4 bases at V and 5 bases at J, leaving 11 bases unmatched. This CDR3 is built from 18 residues. The CDR3 DNA sequence: TGTGCCAGCAGCTCCGGACTAGCGGGAGGGCGATATGTGGAGACCCAGTACTTC. Translation: CASSSGLAGGRYVETQYF.

V and J are TRBV27 and TRBJ1-1; 9 positions match TRBD1. The V segment lost 4 bases and the J segment 5 bases; nucleotides outside the gene matches: 8. This CDR3 spans 15 amino acids. Germline lookup yields CDR1 MNHEY and CDR2 SMNVEV (reference sequence). CDR3 region: CASSSGQGLETEAFF. DNA for the CDR3: TGTGCCAGCAGTTCAGGACAGGGGCTGGAAACTGAAGCTTTCTTT.

This clonotype was seen many times. The rearrangement uses TRBV2 and TRBJ1-5, with 9 bases lining up with TRBD1. Losses at the gene ends were 6 bases for V and 7 bases for J; bases not matched to a gene: 7. The CDR3 loop spans 14 amino acids. The germline CDR1 and CDR2 sequences are SNHLY and FYNNEI. CDR3 DNA: TGTGCCAGCAGCGCTACAGGGGGCAGGCAGCCCCAGCATTTT. Translating it yields CASSATGGRQPQHF.